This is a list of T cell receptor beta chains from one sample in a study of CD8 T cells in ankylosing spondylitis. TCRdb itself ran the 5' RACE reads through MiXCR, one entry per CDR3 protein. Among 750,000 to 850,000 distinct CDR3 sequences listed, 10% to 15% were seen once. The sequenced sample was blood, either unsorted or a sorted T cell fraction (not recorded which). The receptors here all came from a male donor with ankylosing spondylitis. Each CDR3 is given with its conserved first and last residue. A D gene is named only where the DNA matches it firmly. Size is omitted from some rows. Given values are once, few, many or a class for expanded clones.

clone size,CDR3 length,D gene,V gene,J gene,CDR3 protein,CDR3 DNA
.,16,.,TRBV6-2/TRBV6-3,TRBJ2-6,CASSSWGRSGANVLTF,TGTGCCAGCAGTTCTTGGGGTCGGTCTGGGGCCAACGTCCTGACTTTC
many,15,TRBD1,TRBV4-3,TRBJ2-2,CASSQVGQATGELFF,TGCGCCAGCAGCCAAGTCGGACAGGCCACCGGGGAGCTGTTTTTT
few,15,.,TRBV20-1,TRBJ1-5,CSARGLGGENQPQHF,TGCAGTGCTAGAGGTTTGGGCGGGGAGAATCAGCCCCAGCATTTT
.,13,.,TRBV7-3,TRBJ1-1,CASSPGWVAEAFF,TGTGCCAGCAGCCCCGGGTGGGTGGCTGAAGCTTTCTTT
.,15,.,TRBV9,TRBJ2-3,CASSESGGRADTQYF,TGTGCCAGCAGCGAGTCAGGGGGGCGGGCAGATACGCAGTATTTT
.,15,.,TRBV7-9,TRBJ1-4,CASSLLRQGSEKLFF,TGTGCCAGCAGCTTACTCCGGCAGGGTTCCGAAAAACTGTTTTTT
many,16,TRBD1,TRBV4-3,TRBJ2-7,CASSQGGGQGLYEQYF,TGCGCCAGCAGCCAGGGGGGGGGACAGGGGCTCTACGAGCAGTACTTC
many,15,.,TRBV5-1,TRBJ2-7,CASSFPGTRRGEQYF,TGCGCCAGCAGCTTTCCCGGGACAAGGAGGGGCGAGCAGTACTTC
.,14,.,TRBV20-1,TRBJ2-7,CSAQYRPSIYEQYF,TGCAGTGCCCAATACAGGCCGTCCATCTACGAGCAGTACTTC
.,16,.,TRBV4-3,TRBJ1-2,CASSQEVPRGTYGYTF,TGCGCCAGCAGCCAAGAGGTACCCCGGGGAACCTATGGCTACACCTTC
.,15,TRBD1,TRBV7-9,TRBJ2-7,CASSPSTGVNYEQYF,TGTGCCAGCAGCCCTTCGACAGGGGTCAACTACGAGCAGTACTTC
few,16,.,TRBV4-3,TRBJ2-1,CASSQDLGELYNEQFF,TGCGCCAGCAGCCAAGATCTGGGGGAACTTTACAATGAGCAGTTCTTC
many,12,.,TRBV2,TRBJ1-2,CASSQDNYGYTF,TGTGCCAGCAGTCAAGATAACTATGGCTACACCTTC
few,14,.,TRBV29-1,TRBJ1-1,CSVGGRGKDTEAFF,TGCAGCGTGGGGGGACGGGGGAAGGACACTGAAGCTTTCTTT
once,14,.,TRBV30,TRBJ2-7,CAWSLPGRIYEQYF,TGTGCCTGGAGCTTACCGGGACGGATCTACGAGCAGTACTTC
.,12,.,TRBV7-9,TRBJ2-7,CASSLINPAIYF,TGTGCCAGCAGCTTAATCAATCCAGCCATATACTTC
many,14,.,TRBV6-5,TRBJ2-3,CASSLGEGADTQYF,TGTGCCAGCAGTTTAGGGGAAGGGGCAGATACGCAGTATTTT
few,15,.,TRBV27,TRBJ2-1,CASSFYGGSYNEQFF,TGTGCCAGCAGTTTCTACGGCGGAAGTTACAATGAGCAGTTCTTC
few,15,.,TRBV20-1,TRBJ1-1,CSARRGFSGYTEAFF,TGCAGTGCTAGAAGGGGGTTCTCAGGATACACTGAAGCTTTCTTT
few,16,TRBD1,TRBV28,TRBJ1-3,CASRSGRGGPGNTIYF,TGTGCCAGCAGAAGCGGCAGGGGGGGGCCTGGAAACACCATATATTTT
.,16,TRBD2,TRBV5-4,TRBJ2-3,CASSNGLAASTDTQYF,TGTGCCAGCAGCAACGGACTAGCGGCAAGCACAGATACGCAGTATTTT
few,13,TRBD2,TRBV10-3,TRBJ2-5,CAISESGTETQYF,TGTGCCATCAGTGAGAGCGGGACGGAGACCCAGTACTTC
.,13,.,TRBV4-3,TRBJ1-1,CASSQGVVGSPFF,TGCGCCAGCAGCCAAGGAGTTGTAGGATCGCCTTTCTTT
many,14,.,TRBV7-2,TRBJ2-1,CASSLILAGSEQFF,TGTGCCAGCAGCTTAATACTAGCTGGGAGTGAGCAGTTCTTC